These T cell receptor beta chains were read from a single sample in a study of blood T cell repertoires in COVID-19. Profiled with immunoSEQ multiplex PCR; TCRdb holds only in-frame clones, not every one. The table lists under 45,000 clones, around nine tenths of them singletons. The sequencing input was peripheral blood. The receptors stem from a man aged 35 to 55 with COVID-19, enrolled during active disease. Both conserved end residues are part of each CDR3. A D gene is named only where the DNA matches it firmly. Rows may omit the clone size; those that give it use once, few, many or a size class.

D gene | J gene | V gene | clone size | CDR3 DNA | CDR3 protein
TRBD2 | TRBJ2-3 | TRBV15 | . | TGTGCCACCAGCCGTCTAGCGGGGGGCACAGATACGCAGTATTTT | CATSRLAGGTDTQYF
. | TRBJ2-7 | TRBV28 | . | TGTGCCAGCGGCGGGACCCCCCACGAGCAGTACTTC | CASGGTPHEQYF
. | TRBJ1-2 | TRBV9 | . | TGTGCCAGCAGCGTAGATGAGGACAGCCCTACCACTAACTATGGCTACACCTTC | CASSVDEDSPTTNYGYTF
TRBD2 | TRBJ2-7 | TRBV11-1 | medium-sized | TGTGCCAGCAGCTCCCTAGCGGGACCGTCCTACGAGCAGTACTTC | CASSSLAGPSYEQYF
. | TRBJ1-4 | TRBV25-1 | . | TGTGCCAGCAGTGCCCTTGAAAAACTGTTTTTT | CASSALEKLFF
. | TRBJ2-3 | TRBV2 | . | TGTGCCAGCAATCCGACTGGGGATACGCAGTATTTT | CASNPTGDTQYF
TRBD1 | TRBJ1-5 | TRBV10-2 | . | TGCGCCAGCGGGGACAGGGGCTACAATCAGCCCCAGCATTTT | CASGDRGYNQPQHF
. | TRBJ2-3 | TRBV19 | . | TGTGCCAGTAGGCCTGGCGGGGGCACAGATACGCAGTATTTT | CASRPGGGTDTQYF
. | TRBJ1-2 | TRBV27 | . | TGTGCCAGCAGTACTGGGCCACGGGGCTATGGCTACACCTTC | CASSTGPRGYGYTF
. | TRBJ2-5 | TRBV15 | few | TGTGCCACCAGCAGAGATGGAGTTCAAGAGACCCAGTACTTC | CATSRDGVQETQYF
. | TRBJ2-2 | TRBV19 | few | TGTGCCAGTAGTGCCCTAGGGGCCGGGGAGCTGTTTTTT | CASSALGAGELFF
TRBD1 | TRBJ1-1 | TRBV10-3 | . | TGTGCCATCGCCGGGACAGGGGGCTTGGGGAACACTGAAGCTTTCTTT | CAIAGTGGLGNTEAFF
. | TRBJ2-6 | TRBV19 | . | TGTGCCACCTCGTCGTTCGGATCAGGGGCCAGCTACTCTGGGGCCAACGTCCTGACTTTC | CATSSFGSGASYSGANVLTF
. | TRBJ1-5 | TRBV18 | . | TGTGCCAGCTCACCCCAGGGGTCCAGCAATCAGCCCCAGCATTTT | CASSPQGSSNQPQHF
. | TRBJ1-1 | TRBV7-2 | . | TGTGCCAGCAGCTTAAAAAACTCGGGCACTGAAGCTTTCTTT | CASSLKNSGTEAFF
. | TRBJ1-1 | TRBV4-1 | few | TGCGCCAGCAGCCAAGATCCCATAGTCGAAGCTTTCTTT | CASSQDPIVEAFF
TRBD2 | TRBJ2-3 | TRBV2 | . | TGTGCCAGCAGTGAACCAGCGGGGGGCTACGGAGATACGCAGTATTTT | CASSEPAGGYGDTQYF
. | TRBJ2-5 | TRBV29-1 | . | TGCAGCGTTTCAGAAACCGCCCCAGAGACCCAGTACTTC | CSVSETAPETQYF
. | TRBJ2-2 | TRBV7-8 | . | TGTGCCAGCAGCTTAGGCGGAAAAACCGGGGAGCTGTTTTTT | CASSLGGKTGELFF
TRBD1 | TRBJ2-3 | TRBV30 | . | TGTGCCTGGAGTGTAGGGACAGTGGATACGCAGTATTTT | CAWSVGTVDTQYF
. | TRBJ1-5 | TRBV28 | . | TGTGCCAGCAAGGCGGGGGGGGGAATGCAGCCCCAGCATTTT | CASKAGGGMQPQHF
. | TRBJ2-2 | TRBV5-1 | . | TGCGCCAGCAGCTTGCCTAGTGGCGGCACCGGGGAGCTGTTTTTT | CASSLPSGGTGELFF
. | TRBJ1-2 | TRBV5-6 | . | TGTGCCAGCAGCGCGGGGGACTATGGCTACACCTTC | CASSAGDYGYTF
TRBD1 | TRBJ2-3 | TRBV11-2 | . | TGTGCCAGCAGCCCACAGGGACAGCGCACAGATACGCAGTATTTT | CASSPQGQRTDTQYF
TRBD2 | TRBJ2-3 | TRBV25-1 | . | TGTGCCAGCGCCGAGGGGAGGGCGCAGTATTTT | CASAEGRAQYF
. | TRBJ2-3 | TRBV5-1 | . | TGCGCCAGCAGCTTGCAGGGGTTCGGCACAGATACGCAGTATTTT | CASSLQGFGTDTQYF
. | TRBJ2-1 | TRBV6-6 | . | TGTGCCAGCACCTTAGGAGGGCAGGACAATGAGCAGTTCTTC | CASTLGGQDNEQFF
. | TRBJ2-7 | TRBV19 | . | TGTGCCAGTAGTAAAGGAGGCAGAAGTAATTCGGCCTACGAGCAGTACTTC | CASSKGGRSNSAYEQYF
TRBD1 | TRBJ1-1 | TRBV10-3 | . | TGTGCCACCCGGGACAGAGAGAACACTGAAGCTTTCTTT | CATRDRENTEAFF
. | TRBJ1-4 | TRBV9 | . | TGTGCCAGCAGCGTAGAAGGACAGTCGTGGGAAAAACTGTTTTTT | CASSVEGQSWEKLFF
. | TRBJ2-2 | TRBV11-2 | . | TGTGCCAGCAGCTTAGGCCCCAGCACCGGGGAGCTGTTTTTT | CASSLGPSTGELFF
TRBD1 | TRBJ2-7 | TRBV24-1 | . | TGTGCCACCAGTGACCCGGGACAGGTCGCCGAGCAGTACTTC | CATSDPGQVAEQYF
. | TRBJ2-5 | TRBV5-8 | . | TGTGCCACCAACCGGGATAGCGGAGACGCGGAGACCCAGTACTTC | CATNRDSGDAETQYF
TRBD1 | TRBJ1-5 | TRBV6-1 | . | TGTGCCAGCAGTGAAGCGAGGGACAGCGACAATCAGCCCCAGCATTTT | CASSEARDSDNQPQHF
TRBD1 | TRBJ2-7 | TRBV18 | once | TGTGCCAGCTCACAAACAGGGGACTACGAGCAGTACTTC | CASSQTGDYEQYF
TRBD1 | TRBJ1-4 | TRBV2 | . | TGTGCCACCCGGGGACAGGGGGCGGAAAAACTGTTTTTT | CATRGQGAEKLFF
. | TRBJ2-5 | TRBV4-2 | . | TGTGCCAGCAGCCAAGAACCATCCCCAGGGATCCAGTACTTC | CASSQEPSPGIQYF
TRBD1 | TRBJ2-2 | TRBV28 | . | TGTGCCAGCAGTTACCCAGGGGGCGACAGTTCGAACACCGGGGAGCTGTTTTTT | CASSYPGGDSSNTGELFF
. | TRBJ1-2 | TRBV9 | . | TGTGCCAGCAGCCAAGGACAGAACTATGGCTACACCTTC | CASSQGQNYGYTF
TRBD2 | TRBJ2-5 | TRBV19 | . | TGTGCCAGTATTCCCGGAGGAGCGGGGGATCCAGAGACCCAGTACTTC | CASIPGGAGDPETQYF
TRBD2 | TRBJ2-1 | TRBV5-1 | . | TGCGCCAGCAGCTCTAGCGGGGGTACCTACAATGAGCAGTTCTTC | CASSSSGGTYNEQFF
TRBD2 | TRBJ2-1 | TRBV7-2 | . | TGTGCCAGCAGCCAAAGACTAGCGGGGTCCTACAATGAGCAGTTCTTC | CASSQRLAGSYNEQFF
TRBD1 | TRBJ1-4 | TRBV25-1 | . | TGTGCCAGCAGTGGGGACAGATCAACTAATGAAAAACTGTTTTTT | CASSGDRSTNEKLFF
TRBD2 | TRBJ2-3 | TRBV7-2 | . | TGTGCCAGCAGCATTAGCGGGGGGGCACGGGATACGCAGTATTTT | CASSISGGARDTQYF
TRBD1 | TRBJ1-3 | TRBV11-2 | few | TGTGCCAGCAGTAGGACAGGGTCTGGAAACACCATATATTTT | CASSRTGSGNTIYF
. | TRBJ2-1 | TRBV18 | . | TGTGCCAGCTCGCCCCGTGTGAGCTCCTACAATGAGCAGTTCTTC | CASSPRVSSYNEQFF
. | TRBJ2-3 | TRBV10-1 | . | TGCGCCAGCAGTGAAGACACCGATACGCAGTATTTT | CASSEDTDTQYF
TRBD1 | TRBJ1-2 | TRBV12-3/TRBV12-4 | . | TGTGCCAGCAGTGTGACAGGGGGCACTGGCTACACCTTC | CASSVTGGTGYTF
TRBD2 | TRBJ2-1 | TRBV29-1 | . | TGCAGCGTTTCCGGGACTAGCGGGAGGATAAATGAGCAGTTCTTC | CSVSGTSGRINEQFF
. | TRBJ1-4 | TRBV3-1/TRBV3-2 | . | TGTGCCAGCAGCCAAGTCGGAGCCCTCGAAAAACTGTTTTTT | CASSQVGALEKLFF
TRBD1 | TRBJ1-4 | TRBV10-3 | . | TGTGCCATCAGTGAGAAGGGGGCGACAGCTAATGAAAAACTGTTTTTT | CAISEKGATANEKLFF
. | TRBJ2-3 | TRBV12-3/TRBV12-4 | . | TGTGCCAGCAGTACCCAGTTGGATACGCAGTATTTT | CASSTQLDTQYF
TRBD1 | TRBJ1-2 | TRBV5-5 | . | TGTGCCAGCAGCTTCTCCCCGACAGGGGGCTATGGCTACACCTTC | CASSFSPTGGYGYTF
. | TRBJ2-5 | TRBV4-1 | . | TGCGCCAGCAGCCAAGGCGTGGCAGGGAGGGAGACCCAGTACTTC | CASSQGVAGRETQYF
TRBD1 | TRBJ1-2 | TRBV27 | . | TGTGCCAGCAGGGAGACAGGGGGCAACTATGGCTACACCTTC | CASRETGGNYGYTF